This T cell receptor (beta chain) was sequenced during a study of identical twins. Overall study results and limits: Carriage of fewer insertions was seen in abundant cord blood beta clonotypes, whereas memory repertoires showed none.

The ends were cut back, 7 bases at V and 4 bases at J, with 14 bases in the middle. This CDR3 is 15 amino acids long. Germline V lookup: CDR1 MNHEY, CDR2 SVGEGT. TCRdb independently ran MiXCR on the 5' RACE reads; one entry per CDR3 protein. The repertoire holds 1.5 million to 2 million distinct CDR3 sequences, with more than 30% as singletons. This clonotype has a handful of counts. Its antigen remains unidentified. The V and J genes are TRBV6-2 or TRBV6-3 and TRBJ2-6, with a possible D match to TRBD1 (6 bases). The TCR was taken from a newborn girl in good health. The specimen was cord blood. CDR3 amino acids: CASMLDRSGANVLTF. In nucleotides, the CDR3 is TGTGCCAGCATGCTCGACAGGTCCGGGGCCAACGTCCTGACTTTC.